These 23 T cell receptor beta chains came from one sample sequenced in a study of blood T cell dynamics during melanoma immunotherapy. The time point denotes: pre-treatment baseline. Clones were sequenced by immunoSEQ multiplex PCR, and TCRdb holds only the in-frame ones, with some missing. The table lists 16,000 or so clones, approximately 81% of them singletons. Sequences were derived from blood, sampled from a patient treated with checkpoint blockade. These receptors all stem from a human donor with melanoma.

The chain employs TRBV6-1 and TRBJ2-1; 9 nucleotides agree with TRBD2. With V trimmed by 2 bases and J by 3 bases, 5 bases remained unmatched. Looked up from germline, CDR1 is MNHNS and CDR2 is SASEGT. The CDR3 sequence is 16 residues long. The CDR3 DNA reads as TGTGCCAGCAGTGAACAGGCGGGGGGGCTCTACAATGAGCAGTTCTTC. Translation: CASSEQAGGLYNEQFF.

This rearrangement joins TRBV19 to TRBJ2-1; D might be TRBD1 (5 bases). This CDR3 has 16 amino acids. V was shortened by 4 bases and J by 4 bases, with 17 bases between the two germline ends. CDR1 and CDR2 from the germline V gene are LNHDA and SQIVND (reference sequence). DNA for the CDR3: TGTGCCAGTAGTACCAAGACAGCCTCAACTTACAATGAGCAGTTCTTC. Its protein product is CASSTKTASTYNEQFF.

This clone was seen just once. This chain connects TRBV5-1 to TRBJ2-2, with TRBD1 matching 10 bases. The CDR3 covers 16 residues. Trimming cost V 4 bases and J 6 bases; bases outside gene matches: 9. Germline V gene sequence: CDR1 SGHRS, CDR2 YFSETQ. The CDR3 nucleotides are TGCGCCAGCAGCATTAGACAGGGGGCATCCCCCGGGGAGCTGTTTTTT. Translated, it gives CASSIRQGASPGELFF. Full variable domain (outside the CDR3, taken from reference TRBV5-1 and TRBJ2-2): KAGVTQTPRYLIKTRGQQVTLSCSPISGHRSVSWYQQTPGQGLQFLFEYFSETQRNKGNFPGRFSGRQFSNSRSEMNVSTLELGDSALYLCASSIRQGASPGELFFGEGSRLTVL.

This chain connects TRBV5-4 to TRBJ2-5; 7 positions agree with TRBD2. Per germline, CDR1 SGHNT and CDR2 YYREEE (reference sequence). V gave up 6 bases and J gave up 5 bases; unmatched junction bases: 10. The CDR3 has 14 amino acids. CDR3 DNA sequence: TGTGCCAGCAAGAGCCCGGGAGGAGGGGAGACCCAGTACTTC. This gives the protein CASKSPGGGETQYF.

This CDR3 is CASLLAGGVTGELFF. CDR3 in DNA: TGTGCCAGCCTTTTAGCGGGTGGGGTTACCGGGGAGCTGTTTTTT. The rearrangement uses TRBV2 and TRBJ2-2; 7 bases are a match to TRBD2. This CDR3 is 15 amino acids long. V trimming: 8 bases; J trimming: 5 bases; junction bases outside the gene matches: 11. CDR1 and CDR2 from the germline V gene are SNHLY and FYNNEI.

J is TRBJ2-5 and V is TRBV30, with 7 bases lining up with TRBD1. The V segment lost 0 bases and the J segment 5 bases; nucleotides outside the gene matches: 3. Germline-derived CDR1 and CDR2 are GTSNPN and SVGIG (reference sequence). The CDR3 spans 13 residues. The CDR3 is CAWSVRQGETQYF. CDR3 in DNA: TGTGCCTGGAGTGTAAGACAGGGTGAGACCCAGTACTTC.

V and J are TRBV29-1 and TRBJ2-7; TRBD1 agrees at 7 bases. V was pared by 3 bases and J by 3 bases, with 5 bases of the junction left unmatched. The length of the CDR3 is 13 residues. CDR1 and CDR2 (germline): SQVTM, ANQGSEA. The CDR3: CSVEGDRDYEQYF. As DNA, the CDR3 is TGCAGCGTTGAGGGGGACAGAGACTACGAGCAGTACTTC.

The chain is built from TRBV7-9 and TRBJ2-1, with D unclear. This CDR3 comprises 17 residues. Germline lookup yields CDR1 SEHNR and CDR2 FQNEAQ (reference sequence). The germline V and J ends were trimmed by 1 base and 0 bases, with 13 bases remaining between them. The CDR3 region is CASSLVRGFFSYNEQFF. In nucleotides, the CDR3 is TGTGCCAGCAGCTTAGTACGAGGATTCTTCTCCTACAATGAGCAGTTCTTC. The full variable domain, rest sourced from reference TRBV7-9 and TRBJ2-1, is DTGVSQNPRHKITKRGQNVTFRCDPISEHNRLYWYRQTLGQGPEFLTYFQNEAQLEKSRLLSDRFSAERPKGSFSTLEIQRTEQGDSAMYLCASSLVRGFFSYNEQFFGPGTRLTVL.

This chain uses TRBV19 with TRBJ1-5; D is ambiguous. Germline V CDR1 and CDR2: LNHDA, SQIVND (reference sequence). The CDR3 consists of 15 residues. The V end lost 6 bases, the J end lost 4 bases, and 16 bases lay between the germline ends. The chain's CDR3 is CASSSGPVGNQPQHF. CDR3 nucleotides: TGTGCCAGTAGCTCCGGGCCAGTGGGGAATCAGCCCCAGCATTTT.

The chain employs TRBV15 and TRBJ1-5; D unclear. Trimming shortened V by 3 bases and J by 3 bases, and 6 bases separated the two germline ends. The CDR3 has 13 residues. CDR1 LNHNV and CDR2 YYDKDF come from the germline V gene (reference sequence). CDR3 nucleotides: TGTGCCACCAGCAGGGGCTCCAATCAGCCCCAGCATTTT. This gives the protein CATSRGSNQPQHF. The complete variable domain, with remaining parts taken from reference TRBV15 and TRBJ1-5, reads DAMVIQNPRYQVTQFGKPVTLSCSQTLNHNVMYWYQQKSSQAPKLLFHYYDKDFNNEADTPDNFQSRRPNTSFCFLDIRSPGLGDTAMYLCATSRGSNQPQHFGDGTRLSIL.

This clone has just a few counts. The V gene is TRBV6-5, the J gene TRBJ1-6; D is undetermined. From germline, CDR1 is MNHEY and CDR2 SVGAGI. V was pared by 4 bases and J by 5 bases, with 6 bases between. The CDR3 length is 13 residues. CDR3 in DNA: TGTGCCAGCAGTTCGACTCATAATTCACCCCTCCACTTT. As protein: CASSSTHNSPLHF.

The chain recombines TRBV28 with TRBJ2-3; D is perhaps TRBD2 (5 bases). With 6 bases removed from V and 0 bases from J, the gap between germline ends came to 16 bases. There are 16 residues in the CDR3. Germline CDR1 reads MDHEN; CDR2 reads SYDVKM. The CDR3 region is CASRYFGGSSTDTQYF. As DNA, the CDR3 is TGTGCCAGCAGATACTTCGGCGGGTCAAGCACAGATACGCAGTATTTT.

The chain uses TRBV19 and TRBJ2-3; a possible D gene is TRBD1 (5 bases). The CDR3 totals 15 residues. The germline V gene encodes CDR1 LNHDA and CDR2 SQIVND (reference sequence). Between the trimmed V and J ends, which lost 0 bases and 2 bases, there was a span of 9 bases. CDR3 nucleotides: TGTGCCAGTAGTATAGAGGACAAGCCCACAGATACGCAGTATTTT. Translation gives CASSIEDKPTDTQYF.

The chain employs TRBV10-1 and TRBJ2-2; 12 positions match TRBD2. Germline assignment: CDR1 WNHNN and CDR2 SYGVQD (reference sequence). V lost 3 bases to trimming and J lost 6 bases; unmatched junction nucleotides: 5. This CDR3 contains 16 residues. CDR3 bases: TGCGCCAGCAGTGAAAACCTAGCGGGGGGGCCCGGGGAGCTGTTTTTT. Protein product: CASSENLAGGPGELFF.

The CDR3 reads CASSFSRVGNTIYF. In DNA, the CDR3 is TGTGCCAGCAGTTTTTCCAGGGTTGGAAACACCATATATTTT. V and J are TRBV28 and TRBJ1-3, with TRBD1 as a possible D gene (5 bases). CDR1 is MDHEN and CDR2 is SYDVKM in the germline V gene. V lost 3 bases, J lost 3 bases, and 9 bases lay in between. This CDR3 contains 14 residues.

The chain uses TRBV6-5 and TRBJ2-3; D is perhaps TRBD2 (7 bases). Germline V gives CDR1 MNHEY, CDR2 SVGAGI. The CDR3 covers 15 residues. Trimming removed 7 bases from V and 1 base from J, with 15 bases in between. The CDR3 loop reads CASTSGGGRTDTQYF. For the CDR3, the DNA is TGTGCCAGCACCTCTGGGGGGGGCCGCACAGATACGCAGTATTTT.

This chain connects TRBV5-1 to TRBJ1-2; D gene ambiguous. CDR1 and CDR2 (germline): SGHRS, YFSETQ. V was shortened by 0 bases and J by 0 bases, with 18 bases between the two germline ends. This CDR3 is built from 18 residues. The CDR3 nucleotides read TGCGCCAGCAGCTTGGAAGCAACAGCACCCACGGCTAACTATGGCTACACCTTC. It specifies CASSLEATAPTANYGYTF.

J is TRBJ2-7 and V is TRBV6-1; D perhaps matches TRBD1 (6 bases). V lost 8 bases and J lost 1, with 9 bases in between. The V gene's germline CDR1 is MNHNS and CDR2 SASEGT. The length of the CDR3 is 12 residues. The CDR3 protein is CASCRGSYEQYF. CDR3 coding DNA: TGTGCCAGCTGCAGGGGATCCTACGAGCAGTACTTC.

The chain is built from TRBV10-3 and TRBJ2-1, with TRBD2 identical over 7 bases. The CDR3 is 13 residues long. J lost 5 bases, V lost 3 bases, and 1 base had no gene match. Germline CDR1 is ENHRY and CDR2 is SYGVKD. CDR3 nucleotides: TGTGCCATCAGTGATCGGGGGGACAATGAGCAGTTCTTC. Its protein is CAISDRGDNEQFF.

V gene TRBV30 combines with J gene TRBJ1-6; D is unresolved. Germline CDR1 GTSNPN, CDR2 SVGIG (reference sequence). V was cut by 1 base and J by 7 bases, with 8 bases left in between. This CDR3 has 13 residues. Here the CDR3 DNA reads TGTGCCTGGAGTGGACCCATAAATTCACCCCTCCACTTT. Protein: CAWSGPINSPLHF.

The chain employs TRBV5-1 and TRBJ2-2, with 7 bases that match TRBD2. The CDR3 is 13 residues long. V shed 4 bases, J shed 3 bases, and the junction held 0 bases outside the gene matches. Germline V gene data show CDR1 as SGHRS and CDR2 as YFSETQ. The CDR3 region has the DNA TGCGCCAGCAGCCGGGGGGACACCGGGGAGCTGTTTTTT. It yields the protein CASSRGDTGELFF.

The V call is TRBV19, the J call TRBJ1-5; D is unresolved. This CDR3 comprises 15 residues. Germline lookup yields CDR1 LNHDA and CDR2 SQIVND (reference sequence). Trimming pared 7 bases from V and 4 bases from J, leaving 17 bases between. CDR3 nucleotides: TGTGCCAGTAACCGCCAGACCCCTACTAATCAGCCCCAGCATTTT. Residues: CASNRQTPTNQPQHF.

DNA for the CDR3: TGTGCCATCAGTGAGAGGTTGAAGGCAGATACGCAGTATTTT. Translation: CAISERLKADTQYF. The rearrangement uses TRBV10-3 and TRBJ2-3, with D unclear. Trimming stripped 2 bases from V and 4 bases from J, with 10 bases between. The germline CDR1 and CDR2 sequences are ENHRY and SYGVKD. This CDR3 spans 14 amino acids.